These 10 T cell receptor beta chains came from one sample sequenced in a study of blood T cell repertoires in COVID-19. Assay: immunoSEQ multiplex PCR; the TCRdb copy retains only in-frame clones and omits some. The profile shows 450,000 or so clones, about nine tenths of them singletons. The specimen sequenced was peripheral blood. The receptor source for this set is a woman in her thirties or forties with COVID-19, enrolled during active disease.

The V and J genes are TRBV5-4 and TRBJ2-1, with 13 bases fitting TRBD2. With V trimmed by 3 bases and J by 6 bases, 3 bases remained unmatched. From germline, CDR1 is SGHNT and CDR2 YYREEE (reference sequence). CDR3 length equals 15 residues. CDR3 region: CASSSGLAGLNEQFF. The CDR3 DNA reads as TGTGCCAGCAGCTCGGGACTAGCGGGGCTCAATGAGCAGTTCTTC.

This clone showed up just a few times. The genes are TRBV19 and TRBJ2-7, with TRBD1 matching 10 bases. V was clipped by 4 bases and J by 6 bases; unmatched bases: 9. Germline V gene data show CDR1 as LNHDA and CDR2 as SQIVND (reference sequence). The CDR3 spans 15 residues. CDR3 DNA sequence: TGTGCCAGTAGTACCCACACCGGGACAGGGGTCGAGCAGTACTTC. This translates into CASSTHTGTGVEQYF.

The chain carries TRBV6-6 and TRBJ1-2; D gene ambiguous. CDR3 size: 16 residues. Germline V gene lookup returns CDR1 MNHNY and CDR2 SVGAGI (reference sequence). Trimming took 4 bases from V and 4 from J, leaving 19 bases between them. CDR3 region: CASSSSPTTHSYGYTF. The CDR3, as DNA: TGTGCCAGCAGTTCTAGTCCCACCACGCATAGCTATGGCTACACCTTC.

This chain connects TRBV5-1 to TRBJ1-3; 7 bases fit TRBD1. The CDR3 runs to 14 residues. From germline, CDR1 is SGHRS and CDR2 YFSETQ. Trimming cost V 5 bases and J 2 bases; bases outside gene matches: 4. CDR3 residues: CASREGTAGNTIYF. The CDR3 DNA reads TGCGCCAGCAGAGAGGGGACAGCTGGAAACACCATATATTTT.

The chain recombines TRBV11-2 with TRBJ1-2, with 7 bases matching TRBD1. The V gene end was trimmed by 4 bases and the J gene end by 3 bases; junction bases not matched to a gene: 5. Germline values: CDR1 SGHAT, CDR2 FQNNGV. The CDR3 spans 14 residues. CDR3: CASSWDSYDYGYTF. DNA of the CDR3: TGTGCCAGCAGCTGGGACAGTTACGACTATGGCTACACCTTC. Together with reference TRBV11-2 and TRBJ1-2, the CDR3 gives the full variable domain: EAGVAQSPRYKIIEKRQSVAFWCNPISGHATLYWYQQILGQGPKLLIQFQNNGVVDDSQLPKDRFSAERLKGVDSTLKIQPAKLEDSAVYLCASSWDSYDYGYTFGSGTRLTVV.

The chain is built from TRBV5-6 and TRBJ1-4; 8 bases are a match to TRBD1. Germline V lookup: CDR1 SGHDT, CDR2 YYEEEE. J gave up 5 bases and V 1 base, and 4 bases lay outside the gene matches. The CDR3 consists of 15 residues. The CDR3 loop reads CASSLRQGRNEKLFF. CDR3 coding DNA: TGTGCCAGCAGCTTGAGACAGGGGCGAAATGAAAAACTGTTTTTT.

The rearrangement uses TRBV9 and TRBJ1-6; 10 nucleotides match TRBD1. CDR1 is SGDLS and CDR2 is YYNGEE in the germline V gene. V was pared by 0 bases and J by 6 bases, with 9 bases of the junction left unmatched. The CDR3 runs to 18 residues. The CDR3 DNA sequence: TGTGCCAGCAGCGTAGAAATATCCGGGGACAGGGGTAATTCACCCCTCCACTTT. This encodes CASSVEISGDRGNSPLHF.

The chain combines TRBV3-1 (or the pseudogene TRBV3-2) with TRBJ1-3; 7 nucleotides align to TRBD1. The V segment lost 7 bases and the J segment 2 bases; nucleotides outside the gene matches: 11. Germline V gene lookup returns CDR1 LGHDT and CDR2 YNNKEL (reference sequence). The CDR3 runs to 16 residues. Here the CDR3 DNA reads TGTGCCAGCAATGGTGAGCAGGGGGTTACTGGAAACACCATATATTTT. Its protein is CASNGEQGVTGNTIYF.

The chain carries TRBV5-5 and TRBJ2-7; 7 bases match TRBD2. This CDR3 is built from 14 residues. Germline CDR1 is SGHKS and CDR2 is YYEKEE (reference sequence). V was clipped by 4 bases and J by 4 bases; unmatched bases: 8. The CDR3 DNA is TGTGCCAGCAGCCTCCGGGACTACATATACGAGCAGTACTTC. It is translated as CASSLRDYIYEQYF.

The chain has TRBV19 and TRBJ1-1; TRBD1 matches 8 bases. After removal of 5 bases from V and 1 base from J, the junction contained 6 bases not matched to a gene. Germline V lookup: CDR1 LNHDA, CDR2 SQIVND (reference sequence). This CDR3 has 15 amino acids. CDR3 loop: CASSPLGTGNTEAFF. CDR3 DNA: TGTGCCAGTAGTCCCCTCGGGACAGGGAACACTGAAGCTTTCTTT.